Described below is a single TCR beta chain sequence and its context. No cognate antigen has been identified for it. The sample holds no much larger clone one base away, and base qualities are not on file. Collaborating institutions collected whole blood in K2EDTA tubes following their own protocols. For TCRbeta analysis, collaborators shipped samples in one of three forms: frozen whole blood, isolated PBMCs, or DNA extracted from either of those sample types. This sample is drawn from a study of blood T cell repertoires in COVID-19 (dated by TCRdb to 2018 to 2021). Describing the broader study: Collaborator samples came from the United States, Italy and Spain and covered acute and convalescent phases of COVID-19. The samples were drawn from two sources: the first 160 participants of the ongoing ImmuneRACE study, and 950 to 1,500 subjects contributed by 6 global collaborators. A de-identified subject ID, COVID-19 status, age in years and sex were almost always included in the sample metadata. HLA class I and class II types, where available, came from metadata supplied by the sample provider rather than from assay-based typing. A freely available public database, intended as a resource for researchers studying the immune response to SARS-CoV-2, is where the repertoires were released. Subjects who had been exposed to COVID-19, were actively infected with it, or had recovered from it provided the deeply sampled blood TCRbeta repertoires that made up the dataset. The prospective study material was composed of cDNA or gDNA derived from T cells, B-cell-depleted T cells, or PBMCs.

General study outcomes and caveats: How much clinical and demographic metadata was included differed by source and by participant, and the metadata was provided uncurated.

The immunoSEQ Assay, a bias-controlled multiplex PCR, was used to amplify TCRbeta CDR3 regions from genomic DNA. For the original study's pipeline: The number of nucleated cells in each sample was estimated by amplification of reference gene primers within the assay. To quantify the absolute abundance of each unique TCRbeta CDR3 rearrangement, sequence reads were collapsed and filtered. For each sample, productive Simpson clonality was calculated as the square root of Simpson's diversity index over productive rearrangements. Drawn from immuneACCESS, this table holds only the in-frame rearrangements with V and J called that TCRdb kept. Clones are partly lost; checked studies trace under half to an unresolved V gene and leave the rest unexplained. That table supplies the V and J calls and clone size; D and trimming were determined from the DNA. This sample holds about 210,000 clones; about 92% were observed only once. The ten largest clonotypes hold about 1.3% of the sample.

This receptor was identified in a young man with acute or convalescent COVID-19. Sample: peripheral blood.

At the DNA level, the sequence is TGTGCCAGCGGAGGGGAGGGACTACAAGAGACCCAGTACTTC. It translates to CASGGEGLQETQYF. The V gene is TRBV2 and the J gene is TRBJ2-5; the junction holds 7 bases that match TRBD2. Trimmed from V: 8 bases; trimmed from J: 2 bases; junction bases lacking a gene match: 8. CDR1 is given as SNHLY and CDR2 as FYNNEI, both from the germline V gene. Measured from the cysteine to the phenylalanine, the CDR3 is 14 residues long. Of all the DNA, just the CDR3 is kept, 42 bases in frame from base 1.